The clone carrying this TCR beta chain was recorded at least ten times. No antigen is known for it. Researchers took RNA transcripts and amplified TCR beta CDR3 regions from them. The authors performed first-round RT-PCR with HTBI primers and then a second-round multiplex PCR. Each CDR3 protein gets one entry after TCRdb re-called the multiplex PCR reads with MiXCR. The data contain about 740,000 distinct CDR3 sequences, approximately 40% of them singletons. This sample was taken from a study of Graves' ophthalmopathy and Graves' hyperthyroidism. General study points: The authors also found most expanded thyroid clonotypes above 0.001 frequency in blood.

With 5 bases clipped from V and 6 bases from J, the junction kept 6 bases outside the gene matches. The CDR3 extends over 13 amino acids. Germline CDR1 reads SGHVS; CDR2 reads FNYEAQ. Ophthalmopathy-affected donors exhibited moderate-to-severe activity, CAS ≥3, NOSPECS ≥4, and duration under 3 months. Pregnancy or lactation, uncontrolled infections and other autoimmune diseases were grounds for excluding patients. The evidence that diagnosis relied on was clinical symptoms, serum thyroxine, TRAb, thyroid ultrasound and orbital computed tomography. The source is an adult man with Graves' ophthalmopathy. Sequenced sample: peripheral blood. V is TRBV7-6 and J is TRBJ2-7, with 8 bases that match TRBD1. The CDR3 here is CASSPDRVREQYF. CDR3 nucleotide sequence: TGTGCCAGCAGCCCGGACAGGGTACGCGAGCAGTACTTC.